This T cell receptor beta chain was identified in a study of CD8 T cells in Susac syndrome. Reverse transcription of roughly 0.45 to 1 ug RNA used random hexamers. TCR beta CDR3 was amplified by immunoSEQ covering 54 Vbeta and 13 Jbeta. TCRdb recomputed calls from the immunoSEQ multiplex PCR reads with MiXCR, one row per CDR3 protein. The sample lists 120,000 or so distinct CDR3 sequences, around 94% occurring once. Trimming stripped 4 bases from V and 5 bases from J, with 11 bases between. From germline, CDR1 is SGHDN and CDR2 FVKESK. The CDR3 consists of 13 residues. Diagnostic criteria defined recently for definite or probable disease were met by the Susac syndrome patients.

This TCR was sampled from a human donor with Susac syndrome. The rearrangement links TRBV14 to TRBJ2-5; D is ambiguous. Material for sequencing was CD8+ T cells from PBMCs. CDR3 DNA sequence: TGTGCCAGCAGCCTTATCGACGGGGAGACCCAGTACTTC. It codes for CASSLIDGETQYF.